Listed here are 17 T cell receptor beta chains from one sample, sequenced in a study of T cells in localized non-small cell lung cancer. Only in-frame clones appear in the TCRdb table, and some are missing; sequencing was by immunoSEQ multiplex PCR. The sample includes several thousand clones, just under 90% of them seen just once. The sequencing used peripheral blood, collected before any cancer treatment. The receptors were sampled from a female donor older than 55 with stage II squamous cell lung carcinoma.

This clone was detected only once. The gene calls are TRBV5-8 and TRBJ2-2; the match to TRBD1 covers 11 bases. The junction had 4 bases not matched to a gene; V was cut back by 5 bases and J by 4 bases. The CDR3 sequence is 15 residues long. Per the germline V gene, CDR1 is SGHTS and CDR2 is YDEGEE. CDR3 protein: CASSSGTGGTGELFF. The CDR3 DNA reads as TGTGCCAGCAGTTCCGGGACAGGGGGCACCGGGGAGCTGTTTTTT.

The J gene is TRBJ2-1, the V gene TRBV9; D is unclear. The germline gives CDR1 SGDLS, CDR2 YYNGEE. V was shortened by 0 bases and J by 6 bases, with 10 bases between the two germline ends. The CDR3 contains 14 residues. CDR3 coding DNA: TGTGCCAGCAGCGTAGAGCCGTCAAGCAATGAGCAGTTCTTC. Encoded protein: CASSVEPSSNEQFF.

The gene calls are TRBV19 and TRBJ1-1; tentatively, D is TRBD1 (5 bases). Trimming left V 6 bases short and J 0 bases short, with 17 bases between. Germline V gives CDR1 LNHDA, CDR2 SQIVND (reference sequence). This CDR3 contains 16 residues. CDR3 nucleotide sequence: TGTGCCAGTAGCGCGGGGTGGGGCAGCTTGAACACTGAAGCTTTCTTT. Translation gives CASSAGWGSLNTEAFF.

The gene calls are TRBV6-1 and TRBJ2-1, with a tentative D call TRBD1 (6 bases). This CDR3 is 15 amino acids long. CDR1 is MNHNS and CDR2 is SASEGT in the germline V gene. Between the trimmed V and J ends, which lost 2 bases and 2 bases, there was a span of 10 bases. The DNA for the CDR3 is TGTGCCAGCAGTGAAATGAGGGGGACCTACAATGAGCAGTTCTTC. Protein sequence: CASSEMRGTYNEQFF.

The CDR3 bases are TGTGCCAGTAGTTTCGGGACCACTGGGACCCAGTACTTC. Its protein product is CASSFGTTGTQYF. J is TRBJ2-5 and V is TRBV19, with D perhaps assigned TRBD1 or TRBD2 (5 bases each). Germline lookup yields CDR1 LNHDA and CDR2 SQIVND (reference sequence). The CDR3 has 13 residues. Trimming stripped 5 bases from V and 7 bases from J, with 14 bases between.

The genes are TRBV5-6 and TRBJ2-7, with TRBD2 as a possible D gene (5 bases). Germline CDR1 and CDR2: SGHDT and YYEEEE. This CDR3 comprises 13 residues. Trimming cost V 0 bases and J 7 bases, with 11 bases left between them. The chain's CDR3 is CASSLAIPGEQYF. Written as DNA, the CDR3 is TGTGCCAGCAGCTTGGCCATCCCGGGGGAGCAGTACTTC.

The CDR3 nucleotides read TGTGCCAGTAGTAACTCTGGAAACACCATATATTTT. Translation: CASSNSGNTIYF. This chain links TRBV19 with TRBJ1-3; no reliable D call. In germline, CDR1 is LNHDA, CDR2 SQIVND (reference sequence). Trimming pared 4 bases from V and 0 bases from J, leaving 1 base between. There are 12 residues in the CDR3.

The CDR3 bases are TGCGCCAGCAGCCCAGGGGACAGGGGGCTAGATGAGACCCAGTACTTC. Its protein is CASSPGDRGLDETQYF. This rearrangement joins TRBV5-1 to TRBJ2-5; 12 nucleotides line up with TRBD1. CDR1 is SGHRS, CDR2 YFSETQ, per germline. With V trimmed by 4 bases and J by 5 bases, 9 bases remained unmatched. This CDR3 is 16 amino acids long. Full variable domain (remainder filled in from reference TRBV5-1 and TRBJ2-5): KAGVTQTPRYLIKTRGQQVTLSCSPISGHRSVSWYQQTPGQGLQFLFEYFSETQRNKGNFPGRFSGRQFSNSRSEMNVSTLELGDSALYLCASSPGDRGLDETQYFGPGTRLLVL.

The V and J genes are TRBV7-2 and TRBJ1-3, with unresolved D. The germline gives CDR1 SGHTA, CDR2 FQGNSA. V was cut by 1 base and J by 0 bases, with 7 bases left in between. The CDR3 totals 15 residues. The CDR3 nucleotides are TGTGCCAGCAGCTTAGACGGTCGCTCTGGAAACACCATATATTTT. Its protein product is CASSLDGRSGNTIYF.

The chain uses TRBV4-2 and TRBJ1-6, with D unresolved. This CDR3 has 13 residues. V was pared by 0 bases and J by 8 bases, with 5 bases between. Germline V CDR1 and CDR2: LGHNA, YNFKEQ. DNA for the CDR3: TGTGCCAGCAGCCAAGAGCTGGATTCACCCCTCCACTTT. As protein: CASSQELDSPLHF.

This clone was counted between two and nine times. V usage is TRBV28 and J usage is TRBJ1-1; tentatively, D is TRBD1 (6 bases). Germline V CDR1 and CDR2: MDHEN, SYDVKM. The CDR3 consists of 14 residues. Trimming cost V 3 bases and J 5 bases, with 13 bases left between them. This CDR3 reads CASSFNLGGTEAFF. Written as DNA, the CDR3 is TGTGCCAGCAGTTTTAACCTAGGGGGTACTGAAGCTTTCTTT.

V gene TRBV5-1 combines with J gene TRBJ2-6; no clear D gene. Germline V gene lookup returns CDR1 SGHRS and CDR2 YFSETQ. This CDR3 has 14 amino acids. Trimming shortened V by 5 bases and J by 1 base, and 7 bases separated the two germline ends. The CDR3 reads CASREASGANVLTF. The CDR3 DNA reads TGCGCCAGCAGGGAAGCTTCTGGGGCCAACGTCCTGACTTTC.

The chain couples TRBV18 to TRBJ2-6; D is possibly TRBD2 (6 bases). Germline CDR1 is KGHSH and CDR2 is LQKENI. There are 16 residues in the CDR3. V was trimmed by 3 bases and J by 3 bases, leaving 12 bases between them. Here the CDR3 DNA reads TGTGCCAGCTCACCTTCCGGAGGGGTTGGGGCCAACGTCCTGACTTTC. This codes for CASSPSGGVGANVLTF. The full variable domain, rest sourced from reference TRBV18 and TRBJ2-6, is NAGVMQNPRHLVRRRGQEARLRCSPMKGHSHVYWYRQLPEEGLKFMVYLQKENIIDESGMPKERFSAEFPKEGPSILRIQQVVRGDSAAYFCASSPSGGVGANVLTFGAGSRLTVL.

The chain links TRBV7-2 to TRBJ2-7; 9 nucleotides match TRBD2. This CDR3 is 14 amino acids long. Losses at the gene ends were 4 bases for V and 2 bases for J; bases not matched to a gene: 3. Per germline, CDR1 SGHTA and CDR2 FQGNSA. The CDR3 nucleotides are TGTGCCAGCAGCTGGGCGGGAGGGGCCTACGAGCAGTACTTC. As protein: CASSWAGGAYEQYF. Looking up the rest from reference TRBV7-2 and TRBJ2-7 gives the full variable domain: GAGVSQSPSNKVTEKGKDVELRCDPISGHTALYWYRQSLGQGLEFLIYFQGNSAPDKSGLPSDRFSAERTGGSVSTLTIQRTQQEDSAVYLCASSWAGGAYEQYFGPGTRLTVT.

CDR3 nucleotides: TGTGCCAGCAGCCAAGATGACCCGAGAAGGGTTGAGCAGTTCTTC. Encoded protein: CASSQDDPRRVEQFF. The chain recombines TRBV14 with TRBJ2-1, with D unresolved. Germline V lookup: CDR1 SGHDN, CDR2 FVKESK. The CDR3 covers 15 residues. V lost 0 bases, J lost 9 bases, and 15 bases lay in between.

This rearrangement joins TRBV7-9 to TRBJ1-2; D call uncertain. CDR1 SEHNR and CDR2 FQNEAQ come from the germline V gene (reference sequence). Deletions cut 1 base from V and 4 bases from J, with 4 bases between. CDR3 length equals 12 residues. CDR3 coding DNA: TGTGCCAGCAGCTTAGGGGGCTATGGCTACACCTTC. Translated: CASSLGGYGYTF.

The CDR3 loop is CASSKGRGWYNEQFF. The CDR3 nucleotides are TGTGCCAGCAGCAAAGGCCGGGGATGGTACAATGAGCAGTTCTTC. The rearrangement links TRBV11-2 to TRBJ2-1; tentatively, D is TRBD2 (5 bases). The CDR3 has 15 amino acids. Looked up from germline, CDR1 is SGHAT and CDR2 is FQNNGV. Trimming left V 5 bases short and J 4 bases short, with 15 bases between.